The 4 T cell receptor beta chains presented below share a single source sample, sequenced in a study of blood T cells in healthy people across ages. Together with a sample-barcoded 5' primer, a J-beta primer mix was included in a second PCR lasting about 6 to 11 cycles. TCRdb independently ran MiXCR on the 5' RACE reads; one entry per CDR3 protein. The sample lists approximately 810,000 distinct CDR3 sequences; around 36% were seen once. Sequenced input: blood. Source of these receptors: a man younger than 30 in good health.

On this clonotype: At one end the junction does not follow the germline gene, possibly because of a read error. The rearrangement uses TRBV2 and TRBJ2-7, with D uncertain. This CDR3 spans 13 amino acids. Germline loops: CDR1 SNHLY, CDR2 FYNNEI. CDR3 in amino acids: CASSARLSYERYF. In DNA, the CDR3 is TGTGCCAGCTCCGCCAGGCTCTCCTACGAGCGGTACTTC.

The sample holds many counts of this clonotype. CDR3 sequence: CASSRFKGETQYF. In nucleotides, the CDR3 is TGCGCCAGCAGCCGTTTTAAGGGAGAGACCCAGTACTTC. The chain joins TRBV4-3 to TRBJ2-5; D unclear. Germline V gene sequence: CDR1 LGHNA, CDR2 YSLEER. V gave up 4 bases and J gave up 4 bases, with 10 bases separating them. This CDR3 spans 13 amino acids.

This clonotype was seen only a few times. The chain is built from TRBV20-1 and TRBJ1-1, with D hard to call. The germline gives CDR1 DFQATT, CDR2 SNEGSKA (reference sequence). V lost 3 bases and J 3 bases, leaving 14 bases between the germline ends. CDR3 length equals 14 residues. The CDR3 nucleotides read TGCAGTGCTAGGCGTGATCGAGAACACACTGAAGCTTTCTTT. Translation gives CSARRDREHTEAFF.

The gene calls are TRBV6-2 or TRBV6-3 and TRBJ2-7, with D possibly being TRBD2 (6 bases). The CDR3 is made up of 15 amino acids. V lost 7 bases, J lost 3 bases, and 19 bases lay in between. Germline CDR1 reads MNHEY; CDR2 reads SVGEGT. CDR3 sequence (DNA): TGTGCCAGCACTCCGGGGACTGTGACCCACTACGAGCAGTACTTC. Its protein is CASTPGTVTHYEQYF.